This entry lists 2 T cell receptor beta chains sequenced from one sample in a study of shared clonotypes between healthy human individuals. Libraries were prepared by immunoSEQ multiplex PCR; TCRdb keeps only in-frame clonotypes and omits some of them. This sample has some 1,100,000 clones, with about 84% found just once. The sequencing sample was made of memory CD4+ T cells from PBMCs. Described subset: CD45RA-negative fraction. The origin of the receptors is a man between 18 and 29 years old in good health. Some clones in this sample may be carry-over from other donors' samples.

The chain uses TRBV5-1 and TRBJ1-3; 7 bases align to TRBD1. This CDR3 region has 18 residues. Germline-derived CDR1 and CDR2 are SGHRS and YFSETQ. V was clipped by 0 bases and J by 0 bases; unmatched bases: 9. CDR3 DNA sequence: TGCGCCAGCAGCTTGGGGGATGGACAGGCCTACTCTGGAAACACCATATATTTT. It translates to CASSLGDGQAYSGNTIYF.

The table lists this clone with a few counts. The CDR3 DNA reads as TGTGCCAGCAGCTTGAGCCGGCCGGGGGGAGAAAAACTGTTTTTT. This sequence encodes CASSLSRPGGEKLFF. V usage is TRBV5-5 and J usage is TRBJ1-4; maybe TRBD1 (5 bases). The V end was cut by 1 base, the J end by 8 bases, with 15 bases between. Germline V lookup: CDR1 SGHKS, CDR2 YYEKEE (reference sequence). This CDR3 region has 15 residues.